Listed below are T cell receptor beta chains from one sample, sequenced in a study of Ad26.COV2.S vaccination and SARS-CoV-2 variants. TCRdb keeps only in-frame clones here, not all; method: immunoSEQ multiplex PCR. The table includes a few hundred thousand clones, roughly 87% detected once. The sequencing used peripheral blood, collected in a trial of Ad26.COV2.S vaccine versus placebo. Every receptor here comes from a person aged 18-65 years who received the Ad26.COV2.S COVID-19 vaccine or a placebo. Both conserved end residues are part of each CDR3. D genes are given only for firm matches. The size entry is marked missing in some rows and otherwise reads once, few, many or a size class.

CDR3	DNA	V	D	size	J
CASSQVLSAGELFF	TGTGCCAGCAGCCAAGTTTTGTCAGCCGGGGAGCTGTTTTTT	TRBV14	-	-	TRBJ2-2
CASSPLDRWGQPQHF	TGTGCCAGCAGTCCGCTTGACAGGTGGGGTCAGCCCCAGCATTTT	TRBV6-6	-	-	TRBJ1-5
CAISEDRATGELFF	TGTGCCATCAGTGAGGACAGGGCCACCGGGGAGCTGTTTTTT	TRBV10-3	TRBD1	-	TRBJ2-2
CASSPVAGVIGDTQYF	TGTGCCAGCTCACCAGTAGCGGGAGTCATAGGAGATACGCAGTATTTT	TRBV18	TRBD2	-	TRBJ2-3
CASSVQGRNTGELFF	TGTGCCAGCAGTGTGCAGGGCCGAAACACCGGGGAGCTGTTTTTT	TRBV2	-	-	TRBJ2-2
CASSFSGGNQETQYF	TGTGCCAGCAGCTTTAGCGGGGGTAACCAAGAGACCCAGTACTTC	TRBV13	TRBD2	once	TRBJ2-5
CASGFSRGGLAGGPLTYNEQFF	TGTGCTAGTGGTTTTTCGCGGGGTGGGCTAGCGGGAGGTCCCTTGACTTACAATGAGCAGTTCTTC	TRBV12-5	TRBD2	-	TRBJ2-1
CASGLAGGTYEQYF	TGTGCCAGTGGACTAGCGGGCGGTACCTACGAGCAGTACTTC	TRBV27	TRBD2	-	TRBJ2-7
CSATRGTEAFF	TGCAGTGCTACCCGGGGGACTGAAGCTTTCTTT	TRBV20-1	-	-	TRBJ1-1
CASSQGGRANEKLFF	TGTGCCAGCAGCCAAGGAGGCAGAGCTAATGAAAAACTGTTTTTT	TRBV3-1/TRBV3-2	-	few	TRBJ1-4
CASSAGLGNEKLFF	TGTGCCAGTAGTGCCGGTCTTGGAAATGAAAAACTGTTTTTT	TRBV19	-	-	TRBJ1-4
CASSFGTSGAYEQYF	TGTGCCAGCAGCTTCGGGACTAGCGGGGCCTACGAGCAGTACTTC	TRBV11-1	TRBD2	-	TRBJ2-7
CASSEIGAALDTGELFF	TGTGCCAGCAGTGAAATAGGGGCCGCTTTAGACACCGGGGAGCTGTTTTTT	TRBV2	-	-	TRBJ2-2
CASSQPPTSGSNEQFF	TGTGCCAGCAGCCAACCCCCGACTAGCGGGAGTAATGAGCAGTTCTTC	TRBV3-1/TRBV3-2	TRBD2	few	TRBJ2-1
CASSYLTGGEVYNEQFF	TGTGCCAGCAGTTACCTGACAGGGGGGGAAGTATACAATGAGCAGTTCTTC	TRBV6-2/TRBV6-3	TRBD1	-	TRBJ2-1
CASEGWERNTIYF	TGTGCCAGCGAAGGCTGGGAGAGAAACACCATATATTTT	TRBV6-5	-	-	TRBJ1-3
CASSPQTGANTEAFF	TGTGCCAGCAGTCCACAGACAGGGGCGAACACTGAAGCTTTCTTT	TRBV27	TRBD1	-	TRBJ1-1
CASSVFSARHTDTQYF	TGTGCCAGCAGCGTATTTTCAGCGCGACACACAGATACGCAGTATTTT	TRBV9	-	-	TRBJ2-3
CASSSTSGLSYEQYF	TGTGCCAGCAGTTCGACTAGCGGGCTCTCCTACGAGCAGTACTTC	TRBV28	TRBD2	-	TRBJ2-7
CASSFRKGTEIAYEQYF	TGTGCCAGCAGCTTTCGTAAAGGGACCGAAATAGCCTACGAGCAGTACTTC	TRBV27	-	once	TRBJ2-7
CASSVSVNYGYTF	TGTGCCAGCAGCGTATCAGTAAACTATGGCTACACCTTC	TRBV9	-	-	TRBJ1-2
CASSRLQGTTEAFF	TGTGCCAGCAGCCGGCTTCAGGGGACCACTGAAGCTTTCTTT	TRBV3-1/TRBV3-2	-	-	TRBJ1-1
CAIAHRSGQAYGYTF	TGTGCCATCGCCCATCGGTCGGGGCAAGCCTATGGCTACACCTTC	TRBV10-3	-	-	TRBJ1-2
CASTRTSSNEQFF	TGTGCCAGCACGCGGACTAGCTCCAATGAGCAGTTCTTC	TRBV25-1	TRBD2	-	TRBJ2-1
CASSQDGAGVLFF	TGCGCCAGCAGCCAAGATGGGGCGGGGGTGCTGTTTTTT	TRBV4-3	TRBD2	-	TRBJ2-2
CASRSPNSPLHF	TGTGCCAGCAGGTCACCGAATTCACCCCTCCACTTT	TRBV12-3/TRBV12-4	-	-	TRBJ1-6
CASSSHTGTGLYNSPLHF	TGTGCCAGCAGTTCACATACCGGGACAGGTTTATATAATTCACCCCTCCACTTT	TRBV28	TRBD1	-	TRBJ1-6
CASSLQGSETQYF	TGTGCCAGCAGCTTGCAGGGGTCAGAGACCCAGTACTTC	TRBV5-6	-	-	TRBJ2-5
CASSQDSVGSYNEQFF	TGCGCCAGCAGCCAAGATAGCGTTGGCTCCTACAATGAGCAGTTCTTC	TRBV4-3	-	-	TRBJ2-1
CASHRGGAYNEQFF	TGTGCCAGCCACCGGGGGGGGGCCTACAATGAGCAGTTCTTC	TRBV7-9	TRBD2	-	TRBJ2-1
CASGLENEQYF	TGTGCTAGTGGTTTGGAGAACGAGCAGTACTTC	TRBV12-5	-	once	TRBJ2-7
CASSPPGGGYEQYF	TGTGCCAGCAGCCCACCGGGCGGGGGCTACGAGCAGTACTTC	TRBV27	TRBD2	-	TRBJ2-7
CSAIRGQRFHF	TGCAGTGCTATCCGGGGCCAACGTTTCCACTTT	TRBV20-1	-	-	TRBJ1-6
CASYLRGTNEKLFF	TGTGCCAGCTATCTCAGGGGAACTAATGAAAAACTGTTTTTT	TRBV6-5	-	-	TRBJ1-4
CASSFGSGETYEQYF	TGTGCCAGCAGTTTTGGTAGCGGGGAGACCTACGAGCAGTACTTC	TRBV28	TRBD2	-	TRBJ2-7
CASSLIAQGTDTQYF	TGTGCCAGCAGCTTAATTGCCCAAGGGACAGATACGCAGTATTTT	TRBV7-3	-	-	TRBJ2-3
CASSPVAGRMDQPQHF	TGTGCCAGCTCACCGGTTGCAGGGAGGATGGATCAGCCCCAGCATTTT	TRBV18	-	few	TRBJ1-5
CASSPDRVNEKLFF	TGTGCCAGCTCACCCGACAGAGTCAATGAAAAACTGTTTTTT	TRBV18	-	-	TRBJ1-4
CASSHEGGLTRGYEQYF	TGTGCCAGCAGCCACGAGGGTGGCCTAACAAGGGGCTACGAGCAGTACTTC	TRBV4-2	-	few	TRBJ2-7
CASSLGPRSYNEQFF	TGTGCCAGCAGCCTGGGACCGCGCTCCTACAATGAGCAGTTCTTC	TRBV2	-	-	TRBJ2-1
CASSLVMGQYEQYF	TGCGCCAGCAGCTTGGTTATGGGCCAGTACGAGCAGTACTTC	TRBV5-1	-	-	TRBJ2-7
CAISREGDTQYF	TGTGCCATCTCAAGGGAAGGGGATACGCAGTATTTT	TRBV24-1	-	few	TRBJ2-3
CATSRVQNEQFF	TGTGCCACCAGCAGGGTACAGAATGAGCAGTTCTTC	TRBV15	-	-	TRBJ2-1
CASSYSLMGATGSQHF	TGTGCCAGCAGTTACTCGCTGATGGGGGCGACCGGGTCCCAGCATTTT	TRBV6-2/TRBV6-3	-	-	TRBJ1-5
CASSPPSSGPGAQYF	TGTGCCAGCTCACCACCTTCCTCGGGGCCGGGGGCCCAGTACTTC	TRBV18	-	once	TRBJ2-5
CASSRTGLEQYF	TGTGCCAGCAGCCGGACAGGGCTCGAGCAGTACTTC	TRBV11-3	TRBD1	-	TRBJ2-7
CASSIRRGSTDTQYF	TGTGCCAGCAGCATCCGACGGGGTAGCACAGATACGCAGTATTTT	TRBV7-2	-	-	TRBJ2-3
CASSHSSSGTGAVNTIYF	TGTGCCAGCAGTCACTCCTCGTCCGGGACAGGGGCGGTAAACACCATATATTTT	TRBV27	TRBD1	once	TRBJ1-3